This T cell receptor beta chain was retrieved from a study of blood T cell repertoires in COVID-19. In germline, CDR1 is SGHRS, CDR2 YFSETQ. The CDR3 has 16 amino acids. The V gene lost 2 bases and the J gene lost 0 bases, with 13 bases spanning the gap. Using immunoSEQ multiplex PCR, the repertoire was profiled, and TCRdb retains in-frame clones only, with some absent. There are 250,000 or so clones in the sample; approximately 80% occur only once, and about 2% lies in the top ten. Sequenced: peripheral blood. This receptor was identified in a woman older than 75 with acute or convalescent COVID-19. The rearrangement joins TRBV5-1 to TRBJ2-3; possible D gene TRBD2, 7 bases. CDR3 region: CASSLGGGASTDTQYF. In DNA, the CDR3 is TGCGCCAGCAGCTTAGGGGGGGGCGCAAGCACAGATACGCAGTATTTT.